This passage covers 27 T cell receptor beta chains from one sample sequenced in a study of regulatory T cells in long-lasting Graves disease. Time point: newly diagnosed GD, antithyroid drugs for less than 3 months. RNA isolated from PBMCs was used to make the TCR library. CDR3-region Arm-PCR and iRepertoire HTBI primers produced the TCR beta libraries. Each CDR3 protein gets one entry after TCRdb re-called the multiplex PCR reads with MiXCR. Of some 330,000 distinct CDR3 sequences detected, about 12% appear once; the ten largest clones hold approximately 17%. The data were also submitted as part of a second study, on T cells in Graves' hyperthyroidism and ophthalmopathy.

The sequenced sample was peripheral blood mononuclear cells (PBMCs), obtained at new diagnosis, from a patient treated with antithyroid drugs. These receptor sequences come from a woman aged 18-30 years with Graves disease.

In this sample, this clonotype turned up a few times. This chain uses TRBV3-1 with TRBJ1-2; D is possibly TRBD1 (5 bases). The CDR3 sequence is 17 residues long. Trimming left V 1 base short and J 3 bases short, with 18 bases between. CDR1 is LGHDT and CDR2 is YNNKEL in the germline V gene (reference sequence). The CDR3 protein is CASSQVAGRGAHYGYTF. The CDR3 DNA reads as TGTGCCAGCAGCCAAGTAGCAGGGAGGGGAGCTCACTATGGCTACACCTTC. Drawing the rest from reference TRBV3-1 and TRBJ1-2, the complete variable domain is DTAVSQTPKYLVTQMGNDKSIKCEQNLGHDTMYWYKQDSKKFLKIMFSYNNKELIINETVPNRFSPKSPDKAHLNLHINSLELGDSAVYFCASSQVAGRGAHYGYTFGSGTRLTVV.

This clonotype was seen ten or more times. The chain combines TRBV27 with TRBJ1-1; no definite D call. Trimming cost V 5 bases and J 4 bases, with 14 bases left between them. The CDR3 length is 14 residues. The germline CDR1 and CDR2 sequences are MNHEY and SMNVEV (reference sequence). As DNA, the CDR3 is TGTGCCAGCAGTGGACTGGTGTTTGGCACTGAAGCTTTCTTT. It yields the protein CASSGLVFGTEAFF.

The chain combines TRBV7-2 with TRBJ1-1; the D is unclear. Germline CDR1 is SGHTA and CDR2 is FQGNSA. CDR3 size: 14 residues. The ends were cut back, 5 bases at V and 3 bases at J, with 13 bases in the middle. The CDR3 protein is CASSPKWSYTEAFF. The CDR3 region has the DNA TGTGCCAGCAGCCCTAAATGGTCGTACACTGAAGCTTTCTTT.

This clonotype was counted many times. The chain is built from TRBV6-5 and TRBJ2-3; TRBD2 matches at 9 bases. V lost 2 bases and J lost 4; bases outside the gene matches: 7. Germline CDR1 is MNHEY and CDR2 is SVGAGI. The CDR3 spans 16 residues. This CDR3 is CASSYVASGKADTQYF. The CDR3 DNA reads TGTGCCAGCAGTTACGTGGCTAGCGGGAAGGCAGATACGCAGTATTTT.

This clonotype showed up just a few times. This chain uses TRBV4-3 with TRBJ2-7, with D unclear. This CDR3 contains 23 residues. V was pared by 0 bases and J by 0 bases, with 33 bases between. Germline V gene sequence: CDR1 LGHNA, CDR2 YSLEER. CDR3 amino acids: CASSQDFLSFRLNTHPSSYEQYF. The CDR3 DNA is TGCGCCAGCAGCCAAGATTTCTTGTCGTTTCGGTTAAATACCCACCCTAGCTCCTACGAGCAGTACTTC.

This clonotype has ten or more counts. The chain carries TRBV6-1 and TRBJ1-5, with D perhaps TRBD1 (5 bases). Germline V CDR1 and CDR2: MNHNS, SASEGT. The CDR3 has 13 residues. Trimming removed 3 bases from V and 9 bases from J, with 12 bases in between. In nucleotides, the CDR3 is TGTGCCAGCAGTGACTGGGGGGGTTGGCCCCAGCATTTT. This encodes CASSDWGGWPQHF.

The rearrangement links TRBV28 to TRBJ2-2; a weak D match, TRBD1 (5 bases). Germline V gene lookup returns CDR1 MDHEN and CDR2 SYDVKM. V was shortened by 6 bases and J by 7 bases, with 21 bases between the two germline ends. This CDR3 has 16 residues. Here the CDR3 DNA reads TGTGCCAGCAGCCCCTTAAACAGGCTGAGGAGCGGGGAGCTGTTTTTT. The encoded protein is CASSPLNRLRSGELFF.

In this sample, this clonotype turned up many times. The chain combines TRBV15 with TRBJ1-2, with TRBD1 as a possible D gene (5 bases). This CDR3 contains 15 residues. Deletions cut 1 base from V and 8 bases from J, with 17 bases between. Germline loops: CDR1 LNHNV, CDR2 YYDKDF (reference sequence). Here the CDR3 reads CATSRVPGSGLGYTF. In DNA form, the CDR3 reads TGTGCCACCAGCAGAGTCCCAGGGTCGGGGCTCGGCTACACCTTC.

This clonotype appeared a few times. One end of the junction varies from germline; a read error may be responsible. The CDR3 loop reads CGSSQGLDNEKLFF. In nucleotides, the CDR3 is TGTGGCAGCAGCCAGGGCCTCGATAATGAAAAACTGTTTTTT. This chain links TRBV3-1 with TRBJ1-4; TRBD1 is a possible D gene (5 bases). The germline V gene has CDR1 LGHDT and CDR2 YNNKEL (reference sequence). The CDR3 is made up of 14 amino acids. Full variable domain (missing parts from reference TRBV3-1 and TRBJ1-4): DTAVSQTPKYLVTQMGNDKSIKCEQNLGHDTMYWYKQDSKKFLKIMFSYNNKELIINETVPNRFSPKSPDKAHLNLHINSLELGDSAVYFCGSSQGLDNEKLFFGSGTQLSVL.

Concerning this clonotype itself: One base away lies a much larger clone, so this may be a sequencing read error. This chain uses TRBV5-1 with TRBJ1-1; possibly TRBD1 for D (5 bases). The CDR3 covers 14 residues. Germline V gives CDR1 SGHRS, CDR2 YFSETQ. CDR3 in DNA: TGCGCCAACAGCTTGGACATACTGAACACTGAAGCTTTCTTT. Translating gives CANSLDILNTEAFF.

This clonotype was seen repeatedly, ten times or more. The chain links TRBV20-1 to TRBJ2-5; D perhaps matches TRBD2 (5 bases). The CDR3 contains 14 residues. Germline lookup yields CDR1 DFQATT and CDR2 SNEGSKA (reference sequence). V was cut by 0 bases and J by 5 bases, with 13 bases left in between. CDR3 region: CSAREGRGSETQYF. Written as DNA, the CDR3 is TGCAGTGCTAGAGAGGGTCGGGGTAGCGAGACCCAGTACTTC.

The genes are TRBV7-9 and TRBJ2-5; 15 bases line up with TRBD2. The CDR3 length is 22 residues. CDR1 is SEHNR, CDR2 FQNEAQ, per germline (reference sequence). Trimming cost V 5 bases and J 3 bases; bases outside gene matches: 22. CDR3 sequence reads: CASSPEVGTSGGYRVNEETQYF. The CDR3 DNA reads TGTGCCAGCAGCCCAGAGGTCGGGACTAGCGGGGGGTACCGTGTTAACGAAGAGACCCAGTACTTC.

In this sample, this clonotype turned up many times. CDR3 nucleotide sequence: TGTGCCAGCTCACCACGTCTCGAAGGGGCTAACTATGGCTACACCTTC. Translating it yields CASSPRLEGANYGYTF. The chain joins TRBV18 to TRBJ1-2, with a weak D call TRBD1 (5 bases). Germline values: CDR1 KGHSH, CDR2 LQKENI. V lost 1 base and J lost 0, with 12 bases in between. The CDR3 contains 16 residues.

This clonotype came up a few times. This CDR3 is CASSFRRGPGYTF. The CDR3 DNA reads as TGTGCCAGCAGTTTCCGGAGGGGCCCTGGCTACACCTTC. The gene calls are TRBV12-3 or TRBV12-4 and TRBJ1-2, with D maybe TRBD1 (5 bases). The CDR3 has 13 residues. V was shortened by 3 bases and J by 7 bases, with 12 bases between the two germline ends.

This clonotype has a handful of counts. The chain recombines TRBV12-3 or TRBV12-4 with TRBJ2-1, with TRBD1 as a possible D gene (5 bases). The CDR3 is 15 residues long. V shed 3 bases and J shed 2 bases, with 11 bases lying between them. CDR3 in amino acids: CASSLNRPPYNEQFF. CDR3 sequence (DNA): TGTGCCAGCAGTTTGAACAGGCCACCCTACAATGAGCAGTTCTTC.

The V gene is TRBV5-4, the J gene TRBJ1-5; 10 nucleotides agree with TRBD1. Germline-derived CDR1 and CDR2 are SGHNT and YYREEE (reference sequence). The CDR3 has 14 residues. The junction had 11 bases not matched to a gene; V was cut back by 2 bases and J by 15 bases. CDR3 sequence: CASSFGTGDVPRHF. In DNA, the CDR3 is TGTGCCAGCAGCTTCGGGACAGGGGACGTTCCAAGGCATTTT.

This clonotype was seen at least ten times. At one end, the junction sequence differs from germline, possibly due to a read error. The rearrangement joins TRBV28 to TRBJ2-7; D call uncertain. CDR3 length: 15 residues. Germline CDR1 and CDR2: MDHEN and SYDVKM. The CDR3 sequence: CASSFGLPSSHEQYF. CDR3 nucleotide sequence: TGTGCCAGCAGTTTTGGCCTACCAAGCTCCCACGAGCAGTACTTC.

The chain carries TRBV27 and TRBJ2-6, with 13 bases identical to TRBD2. The CDR3 consists of 18 residues. The V and J ends lost 6 bases and 1 base, in that order; junction bases with no gene match: 6. CDR1 is MNHEY, CDR2 SMNVEV, per germline (reference sequence). The CDR3: CASSSPGLAGSGANVLTF. CDR3 in DNA: TGTGCCAGCAGCTCCCCGGGACTAGCGGGATCTGGGGCCAACGTCCTGACTTTC.

This clonotype was detected ten times or more. The chain uses TRBV27 and TRBJ2-3, with TRBD2 matching 9 bases. Germline assignment: CDR1 MNHEY and CDR2 SMNVEV (reference sequence). V was clipped by 5 bases and J by 4 bases; unmatched bases: 4. The CDR3 is made up of 14 amino acids. This CDR3 reads CASSPRLAADTQYF. CDR3 bases: TGTGCCAGCAGTCCTCGACTAGCGGCAGATACGCAGTATTTT.

This clonotype has at least ten counts. V is TRBV30 and J is TRBJ2-2; D call uncertain. V dropped 2 bases and J dropped 2 bases, with 6 bases sitting between them. The CDR3 is 13 amino acids. Per the germline V gene, CDR1 is GTSNPN and CDR2 is SVGIG (reference sequence). This chain's CDR3 is CAWSLSNTGELFF. The CDR3 coding sequence is TGTGCCTGGAGTCTCAGCAACACCGGGGAGCTGTTTTTT.

This clonotype was seen at least ten times. This chain links TRBV28 with TRBJ2-7, with D perhaps TRBD2 (6 bases). Trimming pared 1 base from V and 3 bases from J, leaving 16 bases between. CDR1 is MDHEN, CDR2 SYDVKM, per germline. The CDR3 runs 16 residues. The CDR3 coding sequence is TGTGCCAGCAGTTTATTCGGGGGAAACGGGGTCTACGAGCAGTACTTC. It encodes CASSLFGGNGVYEQYF.

Only a few counts were recorded for this clonotype. The chain couples TRBV11-2 to TRBJ1-2; D may be TRBD1 (5 bases). This CDR3 is 13 amino acids long. CDR1 and CDR2 from the germline V gene are SGHAT and FQNNGV. V was shortened by 5 bases and J by 8 bases, with 15 bases between the two germline ends. The DNA of the CDR3 is TGTGCCAGCAGCCCGACTGCAGGGTCCGGCTACACCTTC. Its translation is CASSPTAGSGYTF.

The J gene is TRBJ2-1, the V gene TRBV7-9, with unresolved D. Per the germline V gene, CDR1 is SEHNR and CDR2 is FQNEAQ (reference sequence). Between the trimmed V and J ends, which lost 1 base and 4 bases, there was a span of 8 bases. CDR3 length: 14 residues. CDR3 loop: CASSLGQWYNEQFF. CDR3 DNA sequence: TGTGCCAGCAGCTTAGGTCAATGGTACAATGAGCAGTTCTTC.

In this sample, this clonotype turned up many times. V is TRBV12-3 or TRBV12-4 and J is TRBJ2-2; 7 bases match TRBD2. The CDR3 is 17 amino acids. With V trimmed by 5 bases and J by 6 bases, 15 bases remained unmatched. CDR3 in DNA: TGTGCCAGCAGTCCGACCCGGGCCCAAGCGGGGTCCGGGGAGCTGTTTTTT. Translated, it gives CASSPTRAQAGSGELFF.

The table lists this clonotype with many counts. The gene calls are TRBV6-5 and TRBJ2-1, with 10 bases fitting TRBD2. Trimming removed 1 base from V and 4 bases from J; junction bases left unmatched: 4. This CDR3 comprises 16 residues. The V gene's germline CDR1 is MNHEY and CDR2 SVGAGI. The chain's CDR3 is CASSYLASGGYNEQFF. CDR3 DNA sequence: TGTGCCAGCAGTTACTTGGCTAGCGGGGGTTACAATGAGCAGTTCTTC.

This chain links TRBV6-2 or TRBV6-3 with TRBJ2-7; D may be TRBD1 (5 bases). Trimming removed 5 bases at V and 6 bases at J, with 17 bases between. The germline V gene encodes CDR1 MNHEY and CDR2 SVGEGT. The CDR3 length is 14 residues. CDR3 nucleotides: TGTGCCAGCAGTCCCCAAGAGCTAAGGGGCGAGCAGTACGTC. Encoded protein: CASSPQELRGEQYV.

This clonotype has a count of ten or more. The V call is TRBV12-3 or TRBV12-4, the J call TRBJ1-1; tentatively, D is TRBD1 (6 bases). The CDR3 contains 13 residues. The V end lost 7 bases, the J end lost 4 bases, and 13 bases lay between the germline ends. Here the CDR3 reads CASTYRVTTEAFF. The CDR3 DNA is TGTGCCAGCACCTACAGGGTTACCACTGAAGCTTTCTTT.